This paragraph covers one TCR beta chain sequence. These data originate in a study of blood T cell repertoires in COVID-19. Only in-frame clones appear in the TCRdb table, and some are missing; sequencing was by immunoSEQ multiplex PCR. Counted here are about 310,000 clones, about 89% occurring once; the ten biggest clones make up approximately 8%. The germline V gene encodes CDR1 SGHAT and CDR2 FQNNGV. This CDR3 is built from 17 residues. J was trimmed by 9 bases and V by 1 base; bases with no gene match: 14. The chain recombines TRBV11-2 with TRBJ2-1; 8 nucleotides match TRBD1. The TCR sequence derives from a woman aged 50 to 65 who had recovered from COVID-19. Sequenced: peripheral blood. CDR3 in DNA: TGTGCCAGCAGCTTAGCATACCGGGACAGGTGGCACCCTGAGCAGTTCTTC. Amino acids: CASSLAYRDRWHPEQFF.